This T cell receptor (beta chain) stems from a study of T cells after yellow fever vaccination. Study-wide context: The authors prepared low-cell-number fractions using SMART-Seq v4 Ultra Low Input.

V lost 6 bases to trimming and J lost 2 bases, with 17 bases between them. Germline V gene lookup returns CDR1 DFQATT and CDR2 SNEGSKA (reference sequence). CDR3 size: 15 residues. 5'RACE template switching generated TCR cDNA, adding a universal primer site and UMIs. TCRdb redid the calling of the 5' RACE reads with MiXCR, one entry per CDR3 protein. This table holds roughly 310,000 distinct CDR3 sequences, 3.6% found once. General study points: A large majority of primary-vaccination clones showed up again after the booster (about 97% CD4, around 85% CD8). When the response was secondary, it was weaker but reached its peak faster, day 5 versus 15.

This clonotype was seen just once. Its target is unknown. The receptor's source is a man aged 18 to 30 who received the YFV17D yellow fever vaccine. This rearrangement joins TRBV20-1 to TRBJ2-1; D might be TRBD2 (7 bases). The source was PBMCs, collected on the day of the yellow fever booster vaccination. The CDR3: CSARGRGSPYNEQFF. The DNA for the CDR3 is TGCAGTGCCCGGGGGCGGGGGTCCCCCTACAATGAGCAGTTCTTC.